This entry lists 8 T cell receptor beta chains sequenced from one sample in a study of prognosis after radiotherapy for stage I lung cancer (dated by TCRdb to the early 2020s). TCRdb names Illumina HiSeq 3000 as the instrument used. Two rounds of multiplex PCR were performed to amplify the TCR beta CDR3 region from genomic DNA. The first PCR round used primers specific to each TRBV and TRBJ gene, and the primer sequences were filed in Chinese patent CN105087789A. TCRdb trimmed public reads at Q25 via fastp, called clones via MiXCR and kept in-frame beta chains. For every CDR3 protein sequence, its rows merge into one entry that carries the most common genes and DNA. The sample table contains approximately 30,000 distinct CDR3 sequences; only one count was recorded for about 34% of them. The ten most abundant clones make up 33% of the sample. The input for sequencing was PBMCs, taken before or after stereotactic body radiation therapy (not recorded which). All receptors come from a donor aged 50 or older with non-small cell lung cancer.

As regards this clonotype: The junction differs from germline at one of its ends, possibly a read error. The genes are TRBV6-2 or TRBV6-3 and TRBJ2-2; 7 bases align to TRBD2. CDR1 MNHEY and CDR2 SVGEGT come from the germline V gene. The CDR3 has 16 residues. The CDR3 DNA reads as TGTGCCTGCAGTGAGATAGCGGGTGGTAAAACCGGGGAGCTGTTTTTT. Translated: CACSEIAGGKTGELFF.

This clonotype was counted ten times or more. The chain links TRBV7-8 to TRBJ1-1, with D maybe TRBD1 (6 bases). Germline values: CDR1 SGHVS, CDR2 FQNEAQ. The CDR3 has 13 residues. Trimming took off 6 bases at V and 1 base at J, with 9 bases between the two ends. CDR3 bases: TGTGCCAGCAGTCACAGGGCGAACACTGAAGCTTTCTTT. It specifies CASSHRANTEAFF.

This clonotype appeared many times. The rearrangement joins TRBV11-1 to TRBJ2-1; 8 nucleotides line up with TRBD1. Germline values: CDR1 SGHAT, CDR2 FQDESV (reference sequence). Germline trimming cut 5 bases from V and 2 bases from J; bases unmatched to any gene: 5. This CDR3 is 15 amino acids long. The CDR3 coding sequence is TGTGCCAGCAGCCCGACAGGGGAGGCCTACAATGAGCAGTTCTTC. The encoded protein is CASSPTGEAYNEQFF.

This clonotype was seen repeatedly, ten times or more. The V and J genes are TRBV2 and TRBJ1-2; 9 bases are a match to TRBD1. CDR3 length equals 15 residues. CDR1 and CDR2 from the germline V gene are SNHLY and FYNNEI. The junction had 9 bases not matched to a gene; V was cut back by 6 bases and J by 4 bases. CDR3: CASRATGGATYGYTF. DNA for the CDR3: TGTGCCAGCAGGGCAACAGGGGGCGCAACCTATGGCTACACCTTC.

This clonotype appeared many times. The CDR3 loop is CASSAGVPNYGYTF. CDR3 nucleotide sequence: TGTGCCAGCAGCGCCGGGGTTCCTAACTATGGCTACACCTTC. The chain has TRBV9 and TRBJ1-2; no clear D. Germline V gene data show CDR1 as SGDLS and CDR2 as YYNGEE. V was trimmed by 3 bases and J by 0 bases, leaving 9 bases between them. This CDR3 is 14 amino acids long.

On this clonotype: A far larger clone lies a single base away; this is likely a read error. The conserved phenylalanine or tryptophan is not found at the CDR3 terminus, so this likely reflects a read error. No DNA is shown, since the ends of the CDR3 on it are uncertain; the CDR3 is the one TCRdb lists. The chain joins TRBV5-1 to TRBJ2-3; the table's D call, TRBD1, was not checked against the DNA. Germline V CDR1 and CDR2: SGHRS, YFSETQ. Counting both end residues, the CDR3 totals 16 amino acids. CDR3 sequence reads: CASSLEQVTRSNEQFS.

Only a few counts were recorded for this clonotype. The chain employs TRBV20-1 and TRBJ2-7, with a possible D match to TRBD2 (6 bases). The germline V gene has CDR1 DFQATT and CDR2 SNEGSKA (reference sequence). Trimming left V 3 bases short and J 0 bases short, with 18 bases between. CDR3 length: 16 amino acids. The CDR3 loop reads CSARAGCDLVSYEQYF. In DNA form, the CDR3 reads TGCAGTGCTAGGGCGGGGTGTGATCTAGTCTCCTACGAGCAGTACTTC.

To note about this clonotype: Being one base from a much bigger clone, this may be a read error. The chain joins TRBV7-9 to TRBJ2-5; TRBD1 or TRBD2 may be the D gene (6 bases each). V was pared by 6 bases and J by 5 bases, with 22 bases between. The CDR3 is made up of 16 amino acids. The V gene's germline CDR1 is SEHNR and CDR2 FQNEAQ (reference sequence). CDR3: CASRPTFRGALETQYF. CDR3 nucleotides: TGTGCCAGCAGACCAACCTTTAGGGGGGCTTTGGAGACCCAGTACTTC.